This entry concerns a single T cell receptor (beta chain). This clonotype was seen a few times. The antigen it recognizes is unknown. The input lacks base qualities; no much larger clone sits a single base away. The data originate from a study of T-cell reconstitution after alpha-beta-depleted transplantation in children listed by TCRdb under 2016. With regard to the full study: Using TCR repertoire profiling, the study followed T-cell immune reconstitution in a quantitative way in children after TCRalphabeta/CD19-depleted allogeneic hematopoietic cell transplantation.

Library construction relied on PCR. The run used an Illumina HiSeq 2500. TCR library preparation used molecular barcoding, with unique molecular identifiers applied to normalize quantification of the TCRbeta repertoire. TCRdb ran its own pipeline on the public reads, namely fastp trimming at Q25 and MiXCR clone calling, and kept in-frame beta chains. A single entry per CDR3 protein holds the most common genes and DNA from its merged rows. The sample records about 400,000 distinct CDR3 sequences, roughly 21% of which are singletons. The top ten constitute around 3.9% of the sample. As encoded in the germline V gene, CDR1 is SGHTA while CDR2 is FQGNSA. Trimmed from V: 4 bases; trimmed from J: 4 bases; junction bases lacking a gene match: 12. From the cysteine through the phenylalanine, the CDR3 covers 16 amino acids. The entry retains the CDR3 DNA only, 48 bases that are in frame from base 1.

The source material was PBMCs from the stem cell graft donor, sampled from the stem cell graft. The TCR originated in a human donor who donated a stem cell graft to a child with acute myeloid leukemia. This receptor chain uses TRBV7-2 and TRBJ2-7; 8 central bases correspond to TRBD1. The nucleotide sequence reads TGTGCCAGCAGCTCAATAGGACAGGGAAGGGATTACGAGCAGTACTTC. The encoded protein is CASSSIGQGRDYEQYF.